This T cell receptor (beta chain) originates from a study of blood T cell repertoires in COVID-19. Study-level background: Researchers got acute and convalescent COVID-19 samples from the United States, Italy and Spain.

The germline V gene has CDR1 SQVTM and CDR2 ANQGSEA. The CDR3 loop spans 14 amino acids. Trimming removed 5 bases at V and 3 bases at J, with 17 bases between. This clone was picked up one time. Method: immunoSEQ multiplex PCR; TCRdb's copy keeps in-frame clones and lacks some. The sample has approximately 70,000 clones, more than 70% seen once. Input material: peripheral blood. This chain links TRBV29-1 with TRBJ2-7; D is undetermined. This clonotype was sampled from a human donor in a cohort sampled during active COVID-19. The DNA of the CDR3 is TGCAGCGTTCGCCCAGGCCTCGGCAGCTACGAGCAGTACTTC. Protein: CSVRPGLGSYEQYF.